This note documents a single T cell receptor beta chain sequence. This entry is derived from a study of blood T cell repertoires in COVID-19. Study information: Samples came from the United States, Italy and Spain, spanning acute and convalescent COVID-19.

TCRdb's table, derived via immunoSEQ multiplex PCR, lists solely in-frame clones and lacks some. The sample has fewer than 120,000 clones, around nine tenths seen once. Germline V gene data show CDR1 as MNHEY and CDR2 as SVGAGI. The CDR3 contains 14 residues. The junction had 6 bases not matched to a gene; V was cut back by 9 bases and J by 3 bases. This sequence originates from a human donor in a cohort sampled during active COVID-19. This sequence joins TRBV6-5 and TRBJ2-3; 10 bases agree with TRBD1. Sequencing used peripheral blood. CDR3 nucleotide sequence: TGTGCCAGTGTTCGGGACAGGGGAACAGATACGCAGTATTTT. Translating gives CASVRDRGTDTQYF.